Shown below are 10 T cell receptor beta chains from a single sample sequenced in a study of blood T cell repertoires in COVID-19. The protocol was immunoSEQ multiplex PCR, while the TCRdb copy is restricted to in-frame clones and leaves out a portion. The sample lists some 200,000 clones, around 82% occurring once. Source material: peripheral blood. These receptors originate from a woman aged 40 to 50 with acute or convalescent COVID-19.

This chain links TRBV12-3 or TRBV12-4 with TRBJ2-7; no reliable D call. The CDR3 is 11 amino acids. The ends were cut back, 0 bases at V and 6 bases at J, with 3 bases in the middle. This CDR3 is CASSLASEQYF. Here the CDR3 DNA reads TGTGCCAGCAGTTTAGCCTCCGAGCAGTACTTC.

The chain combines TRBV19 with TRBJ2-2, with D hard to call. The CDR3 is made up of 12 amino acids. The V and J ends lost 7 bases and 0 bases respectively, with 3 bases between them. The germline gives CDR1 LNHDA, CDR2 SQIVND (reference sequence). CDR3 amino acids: CASTANTGELFF. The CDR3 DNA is TGTGCCAGTACGGCGAACACCGGGGAGCTGTTTTTT. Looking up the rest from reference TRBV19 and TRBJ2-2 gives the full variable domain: DGGITQSPKYLFRKEGQNVTLSCEQNLNHDAMYWYRQDPGQGLRLIYYSQIVNDFQKGDIAEGYSVSREKKESFPLTVTSAQKNPTAFYLCASTANTGELFFGEGSRLTVL.

Written as DNA, the CDR3 is TGTGCCAGCAGCCAAGGCCGGAACCCGGGACTAGCTGGCGATACGCAGTATTTT. This sequence encodes CASSQGRNPGLAGDTQYF. V gene TRBV4-2 combines with J gene TRBJ2-3; TRBD2 matches at 9 bases. The CDR3 runs 18 residues. V lost 1 base to trimming and J lost 6 bases; unmatched junction nucleotides: 14. Germline CDR1 and CDR2: LGHNA and YNFKEQ.

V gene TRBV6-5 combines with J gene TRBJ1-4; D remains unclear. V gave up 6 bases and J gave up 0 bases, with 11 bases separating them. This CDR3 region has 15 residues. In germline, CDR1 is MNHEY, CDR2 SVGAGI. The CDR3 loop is CASRPTGATNEKLFF. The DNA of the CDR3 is TGTGCCAGCAGGCCGACCGGGGCAACTAATGAAAAACTGTTTTTT.

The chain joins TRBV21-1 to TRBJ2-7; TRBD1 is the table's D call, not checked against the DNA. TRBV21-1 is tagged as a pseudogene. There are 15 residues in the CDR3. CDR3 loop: CASSTPDRGFYEQYF. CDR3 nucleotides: TGTGCCAGCAGCACCCCGGACAGGGGTTTCTACGAGCAGTACTTC.

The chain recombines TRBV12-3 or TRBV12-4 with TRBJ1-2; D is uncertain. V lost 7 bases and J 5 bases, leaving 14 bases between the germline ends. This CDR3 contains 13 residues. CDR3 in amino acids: CASTQAALYGYTF. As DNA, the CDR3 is TGTGCCAGCACCCAAGCGGCTTTGTATGGCTACACCTTC.

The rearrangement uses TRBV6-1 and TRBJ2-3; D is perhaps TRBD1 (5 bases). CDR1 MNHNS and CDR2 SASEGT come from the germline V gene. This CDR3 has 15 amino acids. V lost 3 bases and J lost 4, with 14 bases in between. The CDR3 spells CASSETPGRSDTQYF. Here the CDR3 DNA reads TGTGCCAGCAGTGAGACCCCAGGGCGGTCAGATACGCAGTATTTT.

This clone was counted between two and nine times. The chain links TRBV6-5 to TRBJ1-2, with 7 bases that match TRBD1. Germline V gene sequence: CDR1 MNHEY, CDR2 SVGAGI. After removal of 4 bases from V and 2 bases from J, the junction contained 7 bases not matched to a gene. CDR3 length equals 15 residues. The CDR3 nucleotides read TGTGCCAGCAGTTTTGTGGGGGACAGCAACTATGGCTACACCTTC. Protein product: CASSFVGDSNYGYTF.

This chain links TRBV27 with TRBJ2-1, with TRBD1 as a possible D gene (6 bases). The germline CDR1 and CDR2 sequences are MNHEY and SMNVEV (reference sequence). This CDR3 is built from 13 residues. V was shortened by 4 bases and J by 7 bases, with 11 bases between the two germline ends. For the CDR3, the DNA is TGTGCCAGCAGTTCCACCAGGGGTAATGAGCAGTTCTTC. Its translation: CASSSTRGNEQFF.

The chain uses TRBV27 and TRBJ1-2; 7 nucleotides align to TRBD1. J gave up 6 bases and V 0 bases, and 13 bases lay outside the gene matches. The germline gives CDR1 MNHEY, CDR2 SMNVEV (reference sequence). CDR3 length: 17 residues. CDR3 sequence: CASSLSPDRLQLNGYTF. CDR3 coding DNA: TGTGCCAGCAGTTTATCCCCGGACAGGCTTCAGCTAAATGGCTACACCTTC.